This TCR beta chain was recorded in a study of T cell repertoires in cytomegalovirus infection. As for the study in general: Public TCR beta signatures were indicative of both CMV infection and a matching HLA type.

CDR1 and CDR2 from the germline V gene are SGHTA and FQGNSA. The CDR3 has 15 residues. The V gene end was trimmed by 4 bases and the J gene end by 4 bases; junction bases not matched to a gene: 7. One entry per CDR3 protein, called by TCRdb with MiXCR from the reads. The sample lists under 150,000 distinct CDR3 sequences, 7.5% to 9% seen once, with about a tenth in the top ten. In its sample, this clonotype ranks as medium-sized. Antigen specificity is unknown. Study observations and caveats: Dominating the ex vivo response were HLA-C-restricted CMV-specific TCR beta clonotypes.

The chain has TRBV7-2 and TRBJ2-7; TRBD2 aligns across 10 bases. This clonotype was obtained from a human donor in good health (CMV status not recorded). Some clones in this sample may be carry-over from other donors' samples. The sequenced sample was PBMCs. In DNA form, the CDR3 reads TGTGCCAGCAGCTCCGCTAGCGGGGGAGGATACGAGCAGTACTTC. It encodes CASSSASGGGYEQYF.